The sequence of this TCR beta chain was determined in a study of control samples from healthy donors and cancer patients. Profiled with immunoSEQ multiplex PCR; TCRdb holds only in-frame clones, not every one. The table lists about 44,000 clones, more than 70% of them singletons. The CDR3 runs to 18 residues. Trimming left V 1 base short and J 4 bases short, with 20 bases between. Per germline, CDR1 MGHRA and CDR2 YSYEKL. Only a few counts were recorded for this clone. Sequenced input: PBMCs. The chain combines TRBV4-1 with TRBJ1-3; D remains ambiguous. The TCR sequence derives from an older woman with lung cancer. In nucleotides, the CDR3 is TGCGCCAGCAGCCAAGGGATGGCAAGGTCCCGGTTCGGAAACACCATATATTTT. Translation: CASSQGMARSRFGNTIYF.